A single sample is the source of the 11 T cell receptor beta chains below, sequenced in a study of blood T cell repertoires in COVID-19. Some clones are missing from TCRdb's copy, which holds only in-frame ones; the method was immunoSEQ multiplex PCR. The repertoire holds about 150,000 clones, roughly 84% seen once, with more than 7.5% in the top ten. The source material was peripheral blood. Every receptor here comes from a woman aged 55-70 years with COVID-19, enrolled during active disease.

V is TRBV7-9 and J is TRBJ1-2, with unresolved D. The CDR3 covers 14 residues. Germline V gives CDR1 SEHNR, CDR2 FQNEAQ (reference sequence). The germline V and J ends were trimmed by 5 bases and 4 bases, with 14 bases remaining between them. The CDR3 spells CASSLTPGSYGYTF. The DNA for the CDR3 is TGTGCCAGCAGCCTGACTCCGGGGAGCTATGGCTACACCTTC.

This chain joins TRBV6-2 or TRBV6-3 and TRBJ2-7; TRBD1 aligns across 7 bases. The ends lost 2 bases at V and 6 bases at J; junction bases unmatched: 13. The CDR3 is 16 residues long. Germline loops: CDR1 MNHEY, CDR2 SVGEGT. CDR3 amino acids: CASSYPIQTGDGEQYV. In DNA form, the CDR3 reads TGTGCCAGCAGTTACCCGATTCAAACAGGGGACGGCGAGCAGTACGTC.

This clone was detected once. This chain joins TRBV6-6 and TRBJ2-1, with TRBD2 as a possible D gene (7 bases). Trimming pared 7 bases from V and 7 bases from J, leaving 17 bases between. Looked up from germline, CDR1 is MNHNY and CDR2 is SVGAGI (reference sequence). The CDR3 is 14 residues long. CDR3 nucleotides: TGTGCCAGCAACCCAGGGGAGGGCCGAAATGAGCAGTTCTTC. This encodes CASNPGEGRNEQFF.

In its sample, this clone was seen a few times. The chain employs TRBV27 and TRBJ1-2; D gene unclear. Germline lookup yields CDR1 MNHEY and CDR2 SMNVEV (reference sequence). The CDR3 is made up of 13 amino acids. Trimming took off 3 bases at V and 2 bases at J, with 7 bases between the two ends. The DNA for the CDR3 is TGTGCCAGCAGTTTCAGAGGAAACTATGGCTACACCTTC. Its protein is CASSFRGNYGYTF.

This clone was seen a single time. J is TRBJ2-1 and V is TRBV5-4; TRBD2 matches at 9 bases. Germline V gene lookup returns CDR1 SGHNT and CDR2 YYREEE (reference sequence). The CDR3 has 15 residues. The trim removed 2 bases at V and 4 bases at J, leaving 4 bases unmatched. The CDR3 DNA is TGTGCCAGCAGCTTCCGGACTAGCGCTTACAATGAGCAGTTCTTC. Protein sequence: CASSFRTSAYNEQFF.

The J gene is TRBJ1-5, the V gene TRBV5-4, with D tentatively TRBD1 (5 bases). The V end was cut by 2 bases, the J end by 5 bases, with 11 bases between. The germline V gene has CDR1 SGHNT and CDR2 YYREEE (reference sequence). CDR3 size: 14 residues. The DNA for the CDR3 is TGTGCCAGCAGCTTCCAGGGTAAGGATCAGCCCCAGCATTTT. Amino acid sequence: CASSFQGKDQPQHF.

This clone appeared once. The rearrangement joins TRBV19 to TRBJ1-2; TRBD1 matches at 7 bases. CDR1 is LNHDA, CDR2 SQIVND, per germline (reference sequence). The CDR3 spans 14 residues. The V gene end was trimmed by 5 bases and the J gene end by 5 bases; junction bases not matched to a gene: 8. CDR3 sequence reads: CASSPTGPTYGYTF. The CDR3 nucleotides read TGTGCCAGTAGTCCGACAGGGCCGACGTATGGCTACACCTTC.

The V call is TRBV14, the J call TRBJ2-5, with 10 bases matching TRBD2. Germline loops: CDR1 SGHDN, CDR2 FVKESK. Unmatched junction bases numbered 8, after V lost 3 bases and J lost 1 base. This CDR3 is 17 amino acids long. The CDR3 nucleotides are TGTGCCAGCAGCCAGGATCTGCTAGCGGGAGCCCAAGAGACCCAGTACTTC. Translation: CASSQDLLAGAQETQYF.

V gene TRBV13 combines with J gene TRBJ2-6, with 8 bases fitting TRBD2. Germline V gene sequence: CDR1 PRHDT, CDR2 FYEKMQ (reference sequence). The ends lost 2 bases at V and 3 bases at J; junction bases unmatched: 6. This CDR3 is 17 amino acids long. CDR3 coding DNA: TGTGCCAGCAGCTTAAGAGCGGGAGTATTTGGGGCCAACGTCCTGACTTTC. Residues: CASSLRAGVFGANVLTF.

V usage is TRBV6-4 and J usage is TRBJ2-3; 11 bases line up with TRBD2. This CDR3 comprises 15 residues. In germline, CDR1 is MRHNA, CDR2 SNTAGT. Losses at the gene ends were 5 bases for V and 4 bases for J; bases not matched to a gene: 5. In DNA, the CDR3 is TGTGCCAGCAGTCTGACTAGCGGGACTGCAGATACGCAGTATTTT. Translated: CASSLTSGTADTQYF.

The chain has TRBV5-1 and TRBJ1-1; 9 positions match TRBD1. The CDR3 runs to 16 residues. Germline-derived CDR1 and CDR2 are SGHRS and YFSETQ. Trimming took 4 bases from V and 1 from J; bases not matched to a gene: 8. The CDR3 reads CASSPLGQGPNTEAFF. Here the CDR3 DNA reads TGCGCCAGCAGCCCTCTGGGACAGGGTCCGAACACTGAAGCTTTCTTT.